What follows are 17 T cell receptor beta chains derived from one specimen sequenced in a study of regulatory T cells in long-lasting Graves disease. CDR3-region Arm-PCR and iRepertoire HTBI primers produced the TCR beta libraries. TCRdb passed the multiplex PCR reads through MiXCR, listing each CDR3 protein once. Of roughly 470,000 distinct CDR3 sequences detected, roughly 20% appear once; the ten largest clones hold about 7.8%. Noted time point: persistent/refractory GD, antithyroid drugs over 5 years with positive TRAb. TCR sequences were obtained from RNA taken from PBMCs. Material: peripheral blood mononuclear cells (PBMCs), obtained when the disease was refractory, from a patient treated with antithyroid drugs. Source of these receptors: a female donor with Graves disease.

This clonotype was seen many times. The chain combines TRBV28 with TRBJ2-5, with D perhaps assigned TRBD1 or TRBD2 (6 bases each). Germline V gene sequence: CDR1 MDHEN, CDR2 SYDVKM. The CDR3 consists of 14 residues. Trimming left V 7 bases short and J 6 bases short, with 18 bases between. CDR3 bases: TGTGCCAGCACCCCGTGGGTAGGGGGGAAGACCCAGTACTTC. As protein: CASTPWVGGKTQYF.

V usage is TRBV5-1 and J usage is TRBJ1-6; D uncertain. The CDR3 extends over 16 amino acids. V lost 0 bases and J lost 6, with 13 bases in between. CDR1 and CDR2 (germline): SGHRS, YFSETQ. DNA of the CDR3: TGCGCCAGCAGCTTGGCCGCGGCAGGAGTTAATTCACCCCTCCACTTT. This translates into CASSLAAAGVNSPLHF.

This clonotype was seen ten or more times. The chain combines TRBV11-1 with TRBJ1-6; D gene ambiguous. The V and J ends lost 5 bases and 7 bases respectively, with 3 bases between them. Germline V gene lookup returns CDR1 SGHAT and CDR2 FQDESV (reference sequence). The CDR3 length is 11 residues. CDR3: CASSANSPLHF. Written as DNA, the CDR3 is TGTGCCAGCAGCGCAAATTCACCCCTCCACTTT.

This clonotype was observed once. This likely comes from a read error, as the CDR3 has no conserved phenylalanine or tryptophan at its end. This chain connects TRBV27 to TRBJ1-2, with 11 bases that match TRBD1. This CDR3 has 18 residues. The trim removed 5 bases at V and 2 bases at J, leaving 13 bases unmatched. Germline values: CDR1 MNHEY, CDR2 SMNVEV (reference sequence). The CDR3 reads CASSPETGTGGKNYGYTL. The CDR3, as DNA: TGTGCCAGCAGTCCCGAAACCGGGACAGGGGGGAAAAACTATGGCTACACCCTC.

This clonotype was seen only a few times. This chain joins TRBV7-3 and TRBJ2-2; D might be TRBD1 (5 bases). From germline, CDR1 is SGHTA and CDR2 FQGTGA. This CDR3 spans 15 amino acids. V lost 2 bases and J lost 2, with 9 bases in between. The CDR3 reads CASSLVGPNTGELFF. Here the CDR3 DNA reads TGTGCCAGCAGCTTAGTGGGGCCTAACACCGGGGAGCTGTTTTTT. Based on the CDR3 plus reference TRBV7-3 and TRBJ2-2, the full variable domain is GAGVSQTPSNKVTEKGKYVELRCDPISGHTALYWYRQSLGQGPEFLIYFQGTGAADDSGLPNDRFFAVRPEGSVSTLKIQRTERGDSAVYLCASSLVGPNTGELFFGEGSRLTVL.

This clonotype was found a few times. The chain employs TRBV11-2 and TRBJ2-1; tentatively, D is TRBD2 (6 bases). The CDR3 sequence is 13 residues long. V lost 6 bases to trimming and J lost 7 bases, with 13 bases between them. CDR1 is SGHAT and CDR2 is FQNNGV in the germline V gene. This CDR3 is CASRDAGTNEQFF. CDR3 nucleotides: TGTGCCAGCAGGGATGCGGGGACGAATGAGCAGTTCTTC.

The CDR3 nucleotides read TGTGCCAGCTCATCGGATCAAGGCGGGCTGAACACTGAAGCTTTCTTT. Protein product: CASSSDQGGLNTEAFF. The chain is built from TRBV18 and TRBJ1-1; D gene uncertain. Germline-derived CDR1 and CDR2 are KGHSH and LQKENI. The V and J ends lost 5 bases and 0 bases respectively, with 16 bases between them. This CDR3 region has 16 residues.

The table lists this clonotype with many counts. The chain joins TRBV7-6 to TRBJ1-4; 9 bases align to TRBD1. Germline CDR1 reads SGHVS; CDR2 reads FNYEAQ. V was pared by 2 bases and J by 8 bases, with 9 bases of the junction left unmatched. This CDR3 comprises 16 residues. As DNA, the CDR3 is TGTGCCAGCAGCTTACGTAACAGGGGGCTTGGCGAAAAACTGTTTTTT. As protein: CASSLRNRGLGEKLFF.

Details on this clonotype: A read error may be the cause here, since a much bigger clone is one base away. The CDR3 protein is CASSYSGEATNEKLFF. The CDR3 coding sequence is TGTGCCAGCAGTTACTCGGGGGAGGCAACTAATGAAAAACTGTTTTTT. This sequence joins TRBV6-5 and TRBJ1-4; maybe TRBD1 (5 bases). V gave up 0 bases and J gave up 0 bases, with 8 bases separating them. This CDR3 is built from 16 residues. CDR1 is MNHEY and CDR2 is SVGAGI in the germline V gene.

The chain carries TRBV12-3 or TRBV12-4 and TRBJ2-1, with a possible D match to TRBD2 (6 bases). V lost 7 bases and J 9 bases, leaving 13 bases between the germline ends. The CDR3 has 12 residues. In DNA, the CDR3 is TGTGCCAGCAAGTCTGGGGGGAGTGAGCAGTTCTTC. It translates to CASKSGGSEQFF.

This clonotype was counted many times. The chain recombines TRBV6-2 or TRBV6-3 with TRBJ2-7, with 8 nucleotides matching TRBD2. Germline loops: CDR1 MNHEY, CDR2 SVGEGT. The CDR3 has 14 residues. The ends lost 1 base at V and 5 bases at J; junction bases unmatched: 4. DNA of the CDR3: TGTGCCAGCAGTTACTGGCTAGCGGGCAACGAGCAGTACTTC. Its translation is CASSYWLAGNEQYF.

The chain has TRBV4-2 and TRBJ1-6; D perhaps matches TRBD1 (5 bases). This CDR3 is built from 15 residues. V was pared by 0 bases and J by 13 bases, with 16 bases between. Germline V lookup: CDR1 LGHNA, CDR2 YNFKEQ. The CDR3 coding sequence is TGTGCCAGCAGCCAAGAGGGGACCTCTGCAGGGCCCCTCCACTTT. It is translated as CASSQEGTSAGPLHF.

The table lists this clonotype with a few counts. The chain joins TRBV6-5 to TRBJ2-1, with 8 positions matching TRBD1. The V gene end was trimmed by 4 bases and the J gene end by 13 bases; junction bases not matched to a gene: 9. The CDR3 spans 13 residues. Per the germline V gene, CDR1 is MNHEY and CDR2 is SVGAGI. In nucleotides, the CDR3 is TGTGCCAGCAGTTTAATATGGACAGGGACTCAGTTCTTC. Its protein product is CASSLIWTGTQFF.

The rearrangement joins TRBV6-1 to TRBJ2-7; 8 nucleotides match TRBD1. Germline V gene lookup returns CDR1 MNHNS and CDR2 SASEGT. V dropped 6 bases and J dropped 2; count of bases not matched to a gene: 9. The CDR3 has 15 residues. The CDR3: CASSVRTGTPYEQYF. Here the CDR3 DNA reads TGTGCCAGCAGCGTCAGGACAGGGACTCCCTACGAGCAGTACTTC.

V usage is TRBV19 and J usage is TRBJ2-2; 8 bases match TRBD2. With 6 bases clipped from V and 6 bases from J, the junction kept 3 bases outside the gene matches. Germline V gene sequence: CDR1 LNHDA, CDR2 SQIVND (reference sequence). The CDR3 is 13 amino acids. The CDR3 nucleotides are TGTGCCAGTAGGACGGGAGGGGCCGGGGAGCTGTTTTTT. Its translation is CASRTGGAGELFF.

This clonotype came up many times. The V call is TRBV27, the J call TRBJ1-1; TRBD1 agrees at 7 bases. The V gene end was trimmed by 4 bases and the J gene end by 4 bases; junction bases not matched to a gene: 9. The CDR3 loop spans 15 amino acids. The germline V gene encodes CDR1 MNHEY and CDR2 SMNVEV (reference sequence). CDR3 nucleotide sequence: TGTGCCAGCAGTTCCCTAACACAGGGGCCCACTGAAGCTTTCTTT. Protein sequence: CASSSLTQGPTEAFF.

This clonotype has ten or more counts. The chain employs TRBV7-3 and TRBJ2-5, with D possibly matching TRBD2 (5 bases). This CDR3 comprises 14 residues. The germline V gene encodes CDR1 SGHTA and CDR2 FQGTGA. Trimming pared 4 bases from V and 6 bases from J, leaving 15 bases between. The DNA for the CDR3 is TGTGCCAGCAGCTCCGACGGGATGATTCAGACCCAGTACTTC. This translates into CASSSDGMIQTQYF.